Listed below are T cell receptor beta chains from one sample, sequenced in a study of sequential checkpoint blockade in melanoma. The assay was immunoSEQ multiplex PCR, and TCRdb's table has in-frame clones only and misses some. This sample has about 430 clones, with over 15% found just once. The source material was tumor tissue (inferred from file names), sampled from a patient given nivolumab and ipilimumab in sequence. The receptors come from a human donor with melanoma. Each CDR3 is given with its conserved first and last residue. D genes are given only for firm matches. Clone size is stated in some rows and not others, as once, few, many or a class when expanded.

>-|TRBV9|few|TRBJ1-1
CASSVEGGHDTEAFF
TGTGCCAGCAGCGTAGAAGGGGGGCACGACACTGAAGCTTTCTTT
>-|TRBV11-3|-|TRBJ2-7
CASSPSFDRSNYEQYF
TGTGCCAGCAGCCCTAGCTTTGACAGGTCTAACTACGAGCAGTACTTC
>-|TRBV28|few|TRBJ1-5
CASSLEGRTVPNQPQHF
TGTGCCAGCAGTTTGGAGGGGCGGACAGTACCTAATCAGCCCCAGCATTTT
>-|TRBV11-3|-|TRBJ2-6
CASSSYLQLSGANVLTF
TGTGCCAGCAGCTCTTATCTACAACTCTCTGGGGCCAACGTCCTGACTTTC
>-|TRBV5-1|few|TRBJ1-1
CASSPGHGDSNTEAFF
TGCGCCAGCAGCCCCGGACACGGAGACTCGAACACTGAAGCTTTCTTT
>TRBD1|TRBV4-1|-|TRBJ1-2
CASSQGQGAAHGYTF
TGCGCCAGCAGCCAAGGCCAGGGGGCCGCGCATGGCTACACCTTC
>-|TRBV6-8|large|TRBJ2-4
CASSYSGRENIQYF
TGTGCCAGCAGTTACTCGGGACGCGAAAACATTCAGTACTTC
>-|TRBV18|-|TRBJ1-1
CASSLQNTEAFF
TGTGCCAGCTCCCTACAGAACACTGAAGCTTTCTTT
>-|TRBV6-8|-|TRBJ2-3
CASNPWNTDTQYF
TGTGCCAGCAATCCCTGGAACACAGATACGCAGTATTTT
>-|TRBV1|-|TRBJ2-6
CTSSQNVQNPAGSGANVLTF
TGCACCAGCAGCCAAAATGTCCAGAACCCCGCGGGCTCTGGGGCCAACGTCCTGACTTTC
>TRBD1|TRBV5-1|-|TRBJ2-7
CASSLSVQGIAYEQYF
TGCGCCAGCAGCTTGTCGGTACAGGGGATAGCCTACGAGCAGTACTTC
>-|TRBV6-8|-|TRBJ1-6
CASSYKGERSPLHF
TGTGCCAGCAGTTACAAAGGAGAACGATCACCCCTCCACTTT
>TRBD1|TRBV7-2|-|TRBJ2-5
CASNRDSQETQYF
TGTGCCAGCAACCGGGACAGTCAAGAGACCCAGTACTTC
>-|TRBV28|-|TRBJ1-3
CASSSPPGGRFGNTIYF
TGTGCCAGCAGTTCGCCTCCCGGGGGGCGCTTTGGAAACACCATATATTTT
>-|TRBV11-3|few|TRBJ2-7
CASSLYGIRDEQYF
TGTGCCAGCAGCTTATACGGGATCCGGGACGAGCAGTACTTC
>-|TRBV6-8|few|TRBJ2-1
CASSPAMGSAYNEQFF
TGTGCCAGCAGTCCCGCCATGGGCAGCGCCTACAATGAGCAGTTCTTC
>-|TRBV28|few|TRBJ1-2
CASSIVGVRTYGYTF
TGTGCCAGCAGCATAGTTGGAGTAAGGACCTATGGCTACACCTTC
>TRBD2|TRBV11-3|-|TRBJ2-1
CASRPSGGAGNEQFF
TGTGCCAGCAGACCTAGCGGGGGGGCCGGGAATGAGCAGTTCTTC
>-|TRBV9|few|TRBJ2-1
CASSDEPGPNEQFF
TGTGCCAGCAGTGATGAGCCAGGCCCCAATGAGCAGTTCTTC
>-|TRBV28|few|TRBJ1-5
CASSSHGTLLSTQHF
TGTGCCAGCAGTTCCCATGGGACCCTATTGTCAACCCAGCATTTT
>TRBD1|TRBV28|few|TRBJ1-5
CASSKTKGQGRNQPQHF
TGTGCCAGCAGCAAAACAAAGGGACAGGGAAGGAATCAGCCCCAGCATTTT
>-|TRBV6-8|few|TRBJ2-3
CASSTRHLGADTQYF
TGTGCCAGCAGTACCCGACACCTTGGTGCAGATACGCAGTATTTT
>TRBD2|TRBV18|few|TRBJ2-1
CASSPAGLAGPPFF
TGTGCCAGCTCACCGGCGGGACTAGCGGGACCGCCGTTCTTC
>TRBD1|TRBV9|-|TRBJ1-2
CASSGTGAQLSPPF
TGTGCCAGCAGTGGGACAGGGGCTCAGCTTTCCCCCCCTTTC
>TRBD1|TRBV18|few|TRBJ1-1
CASSRGTGNTEAFF
TGTGCCAGCTCACGCGGGACAGGGAACACTGAAGCTTTCTTT
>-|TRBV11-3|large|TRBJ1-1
CASSKNTGNTEAFF
TGTGCCAGCAGCAAAAACACAGGGAACACTGAAGCTTTCTTT
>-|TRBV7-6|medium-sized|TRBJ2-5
CASSSSGTWGETQYF
TGTGCCAGCAGCTCCTCAGGGACTTGGGGAGAGACCCAGTACTTC
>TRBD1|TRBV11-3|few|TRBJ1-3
CASHVGLTGRGNTIYF
TGTGCCAGCCACGTTGGGTTGACAGGGCGAGGAAACACCATATATTTT
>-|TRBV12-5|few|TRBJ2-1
CASSAVNEQFF
TGTGCCAGCTCTGCGGTTAATGAGCAGTTCTTC
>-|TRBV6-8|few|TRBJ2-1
CASRIYRDSYNEQFF
TGTGCCAGCAGAATATACAGGGACTCCTACAATGAGCAGTTCTTC
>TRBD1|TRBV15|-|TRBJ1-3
CATSSLRGSSGNTIYF
TGTGCCACCAGCAGTCTCAGGGGGTCCTCTGGAAACACCATATATTTT
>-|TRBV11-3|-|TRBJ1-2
CASSLAPAVRGYTF
TGTGCCAGCAGCTTGGCCCCGGCAGTTCGAGGCTACACCTTC
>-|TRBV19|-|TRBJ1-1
CASSLAQGNTEAFF
TGTGCCAGTAGTCTAGCCCAGGGGAACACTGAAGCTTTCTTT